The 2 T cell receptor beta chains below all came from one sample that was sequenced in a study of spatial heterogeneity in lung cancer. Time point in this sample: sample taken at primary tumor resection. MiXCR was run by TCRdb on the 5' RACE reads, yielding one entry per CDR3 protein. Counted here are about 78,000 distinct CDR3 sequences, under 8.5% occurring once; the ten biggest clones make up 6.8%. Source: PBMCs, taken at surgery. These receptor sequences come from a male donor with early-stage non-small cell lung cancer.

This clonotype was counted ten times or more. The V call is TRBV19, the J call TRBJ2-7, with a tentative D call TRBD2 (6 bases). CDR1 LNHDA and CDR2 SQIVND come from the germline V gene (reference sequence). CDR3 length equals 14 residues. Trimming stripped 3 bases from V and 6 bases from J, with 15 bases between. The CDR3 DNA follows: TGTGCCAGTAGTATTGGGCCTAGCGAAGGCGAGCAGTACTTC. As protein: CASSIGPSEGEQYF.

Many counts were recorded for this clonotype. The rearrangement joins TRBV29-1 to TRBJ1-1; the D gene is possibly TRBD1 (5 bases). V was clipped by 1 base and J by 5 bases, with 11 bases between them. The germline V gene encodes CDR1 SQVTM and CDR2 ANQGSEA. This CDR3 has 13 amino acids. CDR3 nucleotides: TGCAGCGTTGAAGCGGGGGGGAGGACTGAAGCTTTCTTT. This translates into CSVEAGGRTEAFF.